This TCR beta chain is from a study of cytotoxic CD8 clonotypes in ibrutinib-treated CLL. General observations from the study: Starting clonality was above that of age-matched healthy donors and tracked circulating CD8+ T-cell counts.

Data came from immunoSEQ multiplex PCR; TCRdb stores just in-frame clones and leaves some out. This sample has 150,000 or so clones, with about 75% found just once. Turning to this clone: Its matching antigen is unknown.

V was clipped by 0 bases and J by 11 bases, with 17 bases between them. Germline V gene lookup returns CDR1 SGHRS and CDR2 YFSETQ. The CDR3 is 14 amino acids. The clonotype was recovered from a human donor with chronic lymphocytic leukemia. Here the sequenced sample was PBMCs, taken after 24 months of ibrutinib treatment. The chain uses TRBV5-1 and TRBJ1-1; D might be TRBD1 (5 bases). The chain's CDR3 is CASSLVSEWGSAFF. CDR3 sequence (DNA): TGCGCCAGCAGCTTGGTTTCAGAGTGGGGGAGTGCTTTCTTT.